The 28 T cell receptor beta chains below come from one sample, sequenced in a study of blood T cell repertoires in COVID-19. Libraries were prepared by immunoSEQ multiplex PCR; TCRdb keeps only in-frame clonotypes and omits some of them. This repertoire shows 250,000 to 300,000 clones, about nine tenths found once; its top ten account for approximately 11%. Sequenced input: peripheral blood. The receptors were gathered from a woman aged 25 to 39 with COVID-19, enrolled during active disease.

This chain links TRBV3-1 (or the pseudogene TRBV3-2) with TRBJ1-2; TRBD1 is a possible D gene (5 bases). CDR3 size: 17 residues. Germline loops: CDR1 LGHDT, CDR2 YNNKEL (reference sequence). The V end was cut by 2 bases, the J end by 4 bases, with 20 bases between. The CDR3 DNA follows: TGTGCCAGCAGCCAACCGGGACTATCTCCCTTATCCTATGGCTACACCTTC. As protein: CASSQPGLSPLSYGYTF.

The rearrangement uses TRBV6-9 and TRBJ1-4, with D possibly being TRBD1 (6 bases). The CDR3 runs 14 residues. Trimming took 7 bases from V and 7 from J, leaving 16 bases between them. Germline V gene sequence: CDR1 MNHGY, CDR2 SVAAGI. CDR3 bases: TGTGCCAGCAACATCAGGGGAACCGGTGAAAAACTGTTTTTT. This sequence encodes CASNIRGTGEKLFF.

The table lists this clone with a few counts. V and J are TRBV2 and TRBJ1-1, with 7 bases aligning to TRBD1. The V and J ends lost 8 bases and 11 bases, in that order; junction bases with no gene match: 5. CDR3 size: 10 residues. Germline V gives CDR1 SNHLY, CDR2 FYNNEI. In DNA, the CDR3 is TGTGCCAGCGGTGGGGACAGTGCTTTCTTT. Translation gives CASGGDSAFF.

This chain links TRBV30 with TRBJ1-3; the D is unclear. V was shortened by 5 bases and J by 0 bases, with 11 bases between the two germline ends. Germline CDR1 and CDR2: GTSNPN and SVGIG (reference sequence). The CDR3 runs to 14 residues. CDR3 in amino acids: CAWANSNSGNTIYF. The CDR3, as DNA: TGTGCCTGGGCAAACAGCAACTCTGGAAACACCATATATTTT.

The chain carries TRBV2 and TRBJ2-7; possibly TRBD1 or TRBD2 for D (5 bases each). Trimming took 5 bases from V and 2 from J, leaving 16 bases between them. In germline, CDR1 is SNHLY, CDR2 FYNNEI. The CDR3 runs to 15 residues. The CDR3 region is CASSQGAGGTYEQYF. As DNA, the CDR3 is TGTGCCAGCAGTCAAGGGGCGGGCGGCACCTACGAGCAGTACTTC. Drawing the rest from reference TRBV2 and TRBJ2-7, the complete variable domain is EPEVTQTPSHQVTQMGQEVILRCVPISNHLYFYWYRQILGQKVEFLVSFYNNEISEKSEIFDDQFSVERPDGSNFTLKIRSTKLEDSAMYFCASSQGAGGTYEQYFGPGTRLTVT.

This chain joins TRBV27 and TRBJ2-5, with D possibly being TRBD1 (6 bases). The length of the CDR3 is 14 residues. Germline V CDR1 and CDR2: MNHEY, SMNVEV (reference sequence). V shed 4 bases and J shed 5 bases, with 14 bases lying between them. CDR3 amino acids: CASSSPFRGETQYF. In DNA, the CDR3 is TGTGCCAGCAGTTCACCCTTTAGGGGGGAGACCCAGTACTTC.

This sequence joins TRBV4-1 and TRBJ2-1, with 9 bases matching TRBD2. V was clipped by 0 bases and J by 16 bases; unmatched bases: 10. Germline lookup yields CDR1 MGHRA and CDR2 YSYEKL. This CDR3 is 14 amino acids long. CDR3 DNA sequence: TGCGCCAGCAGCCAAGATCGGCTAGCGGGAATACAATTCTTC. It translates to CASSQDRLAGIQFF.

This chain uses TRBV4-1 with TRBJ2-7; 8 bases align to TRBD1. Germline CDR1 MGHRA, CDR2 YSYEKL. V lost 5 bases to trimming and J lost 9 bases; unmatched junction nucleotides: 6. The CDR3 spans 12 residues. The CDR3 coding sequence is TGCGCCAGCAGCTCCCCAGGGGGCGGGCAGTACTTC. Protein: CASSSPGGGQYF.

A few counts support this clone. This chain uses TRBV15 with TRBJ1-3, with D hard to call. The CDR3 runs to 11 residues. Trimming cost V 0 bases and J 9 bases, with 3 bases left between them. CDR1 and CDR2 (germline): LNHNV, YYDKDF (reference sequence). The CDR3 here is CATSRDLTIYF. For the CDR3, the DNA is TGTGCCACCAGCAGAGACCTCACCATATATTTT.

The chain recombines TRBV12-5 with TRBJ1-1; 8 nucleotides match TRBD1. This CDR3 is 16 amino acids long. Germline trimming cut 1 base from V and 5 bases from J; bases unmatched to any gene: 9. Germline CDR1 is LGHNT and CDR2 is FRNRAP. The CDR3 loop reads CASGLDRQGRITEAFF. CDR3 DNA sequence: TGTGCTAGTGGTTTGGACCGACAGGGGCGGATAACTGAAGCTTTCTTT.

The rearrangement links TRBV19 to TRBJ2-5; 8 nucleotides agree with TRBD1. Germline V gene lookup returns CDR1 LNHDA and CDR2 SQIVND (reference sequence). Trimming at V came to 4 bases and at J to 6 bases, leaving 4 bases not matched to a gene. The length of the CDR3 is 13 residues. The CDR3 spells CASSKDRDQTQYF. The CDR3 DNA reads as TGTGCCAGTAGTAAGGACAGGGACCAGACCCAGTACTTC.

The genes are TRBV9 and TRBJ2-1; the D is unclear. The CDR3 runs to 15 residues. Trimming shortened V by 0 bases and J by 2 bases, and 9 bases separated the two germline ends. Germline assignment: CDR1 SGDLS and CDR2 YYNGEE. CDR3 DNA sequence: TGTGCCAGCAGCGTAGGGGCAGCAACCTACAATGAGCAGTTCTTC. Residues: CASSVGAATYNEQFF.

CDR3 region: CAWSVGTGGNYGYTF. The CDR3 DNA is TGTGCCTGGAGTGTTGGGACAGGGGGCAACTATGGCTACACCTTC. The rearrangement links TRBV30 to TRBJ1-2; 12 bases align to TRBD1. With V trimmed by 0 bases and J by 2 bases, 1 base remained unmatched. The CDR3 is 15 residues long. Germline assignment: CDR1 GTSNPN and CDR2 SVGIG (reference sequence).

This clone has a handful of counts. This chain links TRBV20-1 with TRBJ1-2, with D uncertain. Germline-derived CDR1 and CDR2 are DFQATT and SNEGSKA (reference sequence). This CDR3 comprises 11 residues. The germline V and J ends were trimmed by 3 bases and 2 bases, with 4 bases remaining between them. The CDR3 spells CSASLNYGYTF. In nucleotides, the CDR3 is TGCAGTGCTAGTCTGAACTATGGCTACACCTTC.

This sequence joins TRBV5-1 and TRBJ2-5; 10 nucleotides align to TRBD2. CDR1 and CDR2 from the germline V gene are SGHRS and YFSETQ. V was pared by 4 bases and J by 4 bases, with 7 bases of the junction left unmatched. The CDR3 has 15 residues. The CDR3 is CASSKSGRATETQYF. The DNA of the CDR3 is TGCGCCAGCAGCAAAAGCGGGAGGGCCACAGAGACCCAGTACTTC.

The gene calls are TRBV18 and TRBJ2-3; 10 bases fit TRBD1. The germline CDR1 and CDR2 sequences are KGHSH and LQKENI. CDR3 size: 16 residues. V shed 3 bases, J shed 11 bases, and the junction held 14 bases outside the gene matches. The CDR3 spells CASSPSTGGIPRGQYF. CDR3 nucleotide sequence: TGTGCCAGCTCACCCTCGACAGGGGGCATCCCACGCGGGCAGTATTTT.

V gene TRBV7-9 combines with J gene TRBJ2-7; TRBD2 matches 7 bases. V shed 2 bases, J shed 2 bases, and the junction held 3 bases outside the gene matches. This CDR3 is 14 amino acids long. Germline V gene data show CDR1 as SEHNR and CDR2 as FQNEAQ (reference sequence). The CDR3 sequence is CASSLPGGAYEQYF. CDR3 DNA sequence: TGTGCCAGCAGCTTACCGGGAGGAGCCTACGAGCAGTACTTC.

The rearrangement uses TRBV28 and TRBJ2-3, with D possibly being TRBD2 (8 bases). This CDR3 has 16 amino acids. Germline values: CDR1 MDHEN, CDR2 SYDVKM. Trimming took 2 bases from V and 7 from J, leaving 19 bases between them. CDR3 DNA sequence: TGTGCCAGCAGTTTAGAGGACAGGACTAGCAGTAATACGCAGTATTTT. Its protein product is CASSLEDRTSSNTQYF.

The rearrangement links TRBV11-2 to TRBJ1-6, with 8 bases identical to TRBD1. This CDR3 is 16 amino acids long. Germline V gives CDR1 SGHAT, CDR2 FQNNGV. The V gene end was trimmed by 2 bases and the J gene end by 5 bases; junction bases not matched to a gene: 5. The CDR3 region has the DNA TGTGCCAGCAGCTTATTTAGGACAGGGAATAATTCACCCCTCCACTTT. It encodes CASSLFRTGNNSPLHF.

The chain recombines TRBV6-5 with TRBJ1-3, with 8 nucleotides matching TRBD1. V lost 5 bases and J lost 2; bases outside the gene matches: 5. The CDR3 runs 15 residues. The germline gives CDR1 MNHEY, CDR2 SVGAGI. CDR3: CASSPQGGPGNTIYF. The CDR3 nucleotides read TGTGCCAGCAGTCCACAGGGGGGCCCTGGAAACACCATATATTTT.

The chain uses TRBV5-5 and TRBJ1-2; D unclear. The V and J ends lost 0 bases and 3 bases respectively, with 15 bases between them. Germline V CDR1 and CDR2: SGHKS, YYEKEE (reference sequence). The CDR3 contains 16 residues. The CDR3 here is CASSLGVIRSYYGYTF. The CDR3 coding sequence is TGTGCCAGCAGCTTGGGGGTCATAAGGAGTTACTATGGCTACACCTTC.

This rearrangement joins TRBV7-9 to TRBJ1-2; 10 bases align to TRBD1. This CDR3 comprises 13 residues. From germline, CDR1 is SEHNR and CDR2 FQNEAQ (reference sequence). V shed 4 bases, J shed 6 bases, and the junction held 2 bases outside the gene matches. This CDR3 is CASSSGQGNGYTF. CDR3 coding DNA: TGTGCCAGCAGCTCGGGACAGGGGAATGGCTACACCTTC.

The CDR3 sequence is CSVEASTESYEQYF. The CDR3 nucleotides are TGCAGCGTTGAAGCCTCGACAGAGTCCTACGAGCAGTACTTC. The V call is TRBV29-1, the J call TRBJ2-7; possibly TRBD1 for D (5 bases). The CDR3 runs 14 residues. CDR1 is SQVTM, CDR2 ANQGSEA, per germline. Trimming pared 1 base from V and 1 base from J, leaving 11 bases between.

The chain uses TRBV27 and TRBJ1-4, with 9 bases matching TRBD1. With V trimmed by 8 bases and J by 6 bases, 19 bases remained unmatched. Germline V CDR1 and CDR2: MNHEY, SMNVEV (reference sequence). The CDR3 spans 18 residues. The CDR3: CASLIPRDRDLPYEKLFF. The CDR3 region has the DNA TGTGCCAGCCTTATCCCCCGGGACAGGGATTTGCCTTATGAAAAACTGTTTTTT.

The rearrangement uses TRBV15 and TRBJ1-4; D not certain. CDR3 length: 13 amino acids. V was pared by 8 bases and J by 8 bases, with 15 bases between. Germline CDR1 is LNHNV and CDR2 is YYDKDF (reference sequence). Written as DNA, the CDR3 is TGTGCCACCCACGACCCCGGCGGAGAAAAACTGTTTTTT. Amino acids: CATHDPGGEKLFF.

The rearrangement links TRBV7-3 to TRBJ2-3; D uncertain. The CDR3 has 13 residues. The V end lost 2 bases, the J end lost 3 bases, and 6 bases lay between the germline ends. The V gene's germline CDR1 is SGHTA and CDR2 FQGTGA. The CDR3 spells CASSLGFTDTQYF. The CDR3 DNA reads as TGTGCCAGCAGCTTAGGCTTTACAGATACGCAGTATTTT.

J is TRBJ1-2 and V is TRBV24-1; D remains ambiguous. CDR3 length: 12 residues. The germline V gene has CDR1 KGHDR and CDR2 SFDVKD. V lost 4 bases to trimming and J lost 1 base, with 3 bases between them. Here the CDR3 DNA reads TGTGCCACCAGTGACCATAACTATGGCTACACCTTC. Residues: CATSDHNYGYTF.

V gene TRBV28 combines with J gene TRBJ2-2, with D unclear. This CDR3 has 13 amino acids. V was trimmed by 6 bases and J by 2 bases, leaving 7 bases between them. Looked up from germline, CDR1 is MDHEN and CDR2 is SYDVKM. The CDR3 sequence: CASRKANTGELFF. The CDR3, as DNA: TGTGCCAGCAGGAAAGCTAACACCGGGGAGCTGTTTTTT.